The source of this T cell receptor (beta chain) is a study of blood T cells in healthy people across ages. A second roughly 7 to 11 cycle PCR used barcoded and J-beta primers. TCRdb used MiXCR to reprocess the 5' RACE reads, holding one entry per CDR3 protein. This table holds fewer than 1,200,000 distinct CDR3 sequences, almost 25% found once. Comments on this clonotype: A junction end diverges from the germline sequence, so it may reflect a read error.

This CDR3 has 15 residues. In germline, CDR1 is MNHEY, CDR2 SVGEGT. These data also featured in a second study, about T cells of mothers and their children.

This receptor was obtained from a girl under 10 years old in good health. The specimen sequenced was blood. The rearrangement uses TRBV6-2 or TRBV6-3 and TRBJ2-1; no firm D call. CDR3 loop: CASSYSISWDNEQFF. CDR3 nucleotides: TGCGCCAGCAGTTACTCGATTTCATGGGACAATGAGCAGTTCTTC.